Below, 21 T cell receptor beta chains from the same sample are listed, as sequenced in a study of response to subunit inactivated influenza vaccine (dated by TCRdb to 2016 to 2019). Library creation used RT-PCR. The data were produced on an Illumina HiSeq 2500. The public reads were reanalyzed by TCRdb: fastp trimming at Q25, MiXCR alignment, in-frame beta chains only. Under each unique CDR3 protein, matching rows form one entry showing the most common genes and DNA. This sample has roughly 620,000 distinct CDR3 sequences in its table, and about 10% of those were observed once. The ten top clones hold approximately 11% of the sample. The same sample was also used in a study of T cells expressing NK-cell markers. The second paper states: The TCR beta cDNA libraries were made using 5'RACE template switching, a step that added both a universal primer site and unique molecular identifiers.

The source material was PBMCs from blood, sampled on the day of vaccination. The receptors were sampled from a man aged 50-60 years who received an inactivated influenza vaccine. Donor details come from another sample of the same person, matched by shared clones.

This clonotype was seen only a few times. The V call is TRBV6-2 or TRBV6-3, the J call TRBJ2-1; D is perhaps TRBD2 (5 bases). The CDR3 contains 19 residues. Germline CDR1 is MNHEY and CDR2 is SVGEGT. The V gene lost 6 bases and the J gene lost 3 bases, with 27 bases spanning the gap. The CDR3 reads CASRNRLSRESIVYNEQFF. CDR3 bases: TGTGCCAGCAGGAACCGTCTTAGCCGGGAATCTATCGTCTACAATGAGCAGTTCTTC.

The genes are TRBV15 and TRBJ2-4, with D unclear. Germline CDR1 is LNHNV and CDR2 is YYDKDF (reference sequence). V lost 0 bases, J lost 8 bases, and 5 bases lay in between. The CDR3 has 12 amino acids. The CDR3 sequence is CATSRDLDIQYF. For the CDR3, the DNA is TGTGCCACCAGCAGAGATCTAGACATTCAGTACTTC.

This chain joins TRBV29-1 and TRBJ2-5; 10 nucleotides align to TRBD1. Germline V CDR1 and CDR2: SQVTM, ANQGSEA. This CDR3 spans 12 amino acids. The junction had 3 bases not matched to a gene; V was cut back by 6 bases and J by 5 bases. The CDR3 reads CSVGQGPETQYF. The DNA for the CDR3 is TGCAGCGTGGGACAGGGGCCCGAGACCCAGTACTTC.

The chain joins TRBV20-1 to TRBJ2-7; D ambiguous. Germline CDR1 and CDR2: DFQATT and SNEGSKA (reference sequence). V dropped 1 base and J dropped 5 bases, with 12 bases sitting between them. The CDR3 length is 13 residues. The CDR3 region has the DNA TGCAGTGCTAGAGCAGTTGGGTTGAACGAGCAGTACTTC. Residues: CSARAVGLNEQYF.

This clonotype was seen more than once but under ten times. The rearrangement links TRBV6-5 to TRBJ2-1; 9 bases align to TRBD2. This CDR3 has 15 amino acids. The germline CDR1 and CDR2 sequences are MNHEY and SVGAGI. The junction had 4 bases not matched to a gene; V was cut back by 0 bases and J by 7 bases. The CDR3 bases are TGTGCCAGCAGTTACTCGATAGGACTAGCGAATGAGCAGTTCTTC. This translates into CASSYSIGLANEQFF.

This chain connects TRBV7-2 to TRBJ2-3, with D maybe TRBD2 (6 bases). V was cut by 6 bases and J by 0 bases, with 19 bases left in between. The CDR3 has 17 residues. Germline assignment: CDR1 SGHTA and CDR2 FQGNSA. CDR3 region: CASSQAAGGASTDTQYF. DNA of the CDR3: TGTGCCAGCAGTCAGGCAGCGGGCGGGGCTAGCACAGATACGCAGTATTTT.

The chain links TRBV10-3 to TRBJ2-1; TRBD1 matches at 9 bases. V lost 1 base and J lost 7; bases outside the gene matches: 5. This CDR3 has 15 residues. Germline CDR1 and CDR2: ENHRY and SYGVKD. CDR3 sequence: CAISEWDREVNEQFF. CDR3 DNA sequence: TGTGCCATCAGTGAGTGGGACAGGGAAGTTAATGAGCAGTTCTTC.

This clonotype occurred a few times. The CDR3 coding sequence is TGCGCCAGCAGCCTCCTAGCGGGGGGAGGAGAGACCCAGTACTTC. Translation: CASSLLAGGGETQYF. The chain is built from TRBV4-1 and TRBJ2-5; TRBD2 aligns across 11 bases. The trim removed 4 bases at V and 4 bases at J, leaving 5 bases unmatched. The germline V gene encodes CDR1 MGHRA and CDR2 YSYEKL. There are 15 residues in the CDR3.

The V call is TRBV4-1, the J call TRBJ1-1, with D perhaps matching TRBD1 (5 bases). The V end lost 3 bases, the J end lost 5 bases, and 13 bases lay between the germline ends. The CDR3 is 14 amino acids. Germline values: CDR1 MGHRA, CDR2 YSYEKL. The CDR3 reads CASSHPGRRTEAFF. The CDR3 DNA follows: TGCGCCAGCAGCCACCCAGGGAGGCGAACTGAAGCTTTCTTT.

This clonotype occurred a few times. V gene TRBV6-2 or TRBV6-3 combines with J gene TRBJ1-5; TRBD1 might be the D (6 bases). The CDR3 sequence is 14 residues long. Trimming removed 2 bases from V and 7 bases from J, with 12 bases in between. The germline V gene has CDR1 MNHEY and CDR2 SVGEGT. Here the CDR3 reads CASSYTGSGQPQHF. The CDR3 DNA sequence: TGTGCCAGCAGTTACACAGGGTCCGGGCAGCCCCAGCATTTT.

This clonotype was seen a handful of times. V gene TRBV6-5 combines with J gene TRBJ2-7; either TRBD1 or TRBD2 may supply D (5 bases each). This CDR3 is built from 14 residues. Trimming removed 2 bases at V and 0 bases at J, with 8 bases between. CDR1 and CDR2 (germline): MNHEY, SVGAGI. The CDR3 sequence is CASSYGGYSYEQYF. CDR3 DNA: TGTGCCAGCAGTTACGGGGGTTACTCCTACGAGCAGTACTTC.

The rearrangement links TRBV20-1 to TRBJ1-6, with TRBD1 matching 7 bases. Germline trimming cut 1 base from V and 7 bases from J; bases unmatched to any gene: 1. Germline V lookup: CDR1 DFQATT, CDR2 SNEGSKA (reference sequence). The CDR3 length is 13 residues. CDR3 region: CSARVGGNSPLHF. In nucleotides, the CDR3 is TGCAGTGCTAGAGTAGGGGGCAATTCACCCCTCCACTTT.

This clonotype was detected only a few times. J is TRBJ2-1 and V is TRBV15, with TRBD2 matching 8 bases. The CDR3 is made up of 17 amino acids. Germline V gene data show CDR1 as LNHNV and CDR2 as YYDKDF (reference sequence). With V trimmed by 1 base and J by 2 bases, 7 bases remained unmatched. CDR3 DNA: TGTGCCACCAGCAGAGTGCAAGCGGGAGCAACCTACAATGAGCAGTTCTTC. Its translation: CATSRVQAGATYNEQFF.

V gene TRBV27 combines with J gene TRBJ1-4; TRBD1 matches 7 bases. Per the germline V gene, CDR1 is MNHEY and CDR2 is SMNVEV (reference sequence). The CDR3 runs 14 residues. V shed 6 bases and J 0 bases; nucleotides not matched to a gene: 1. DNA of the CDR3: TGTGCCAGCAGGGGGACAGCAACTAATGAAAAACTGTTTTTT. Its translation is CASRGTATNEKLFF.

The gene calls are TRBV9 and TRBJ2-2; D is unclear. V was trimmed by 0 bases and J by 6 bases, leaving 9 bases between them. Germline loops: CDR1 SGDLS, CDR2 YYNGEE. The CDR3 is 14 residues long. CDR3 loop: CASSVGRVSGELFF. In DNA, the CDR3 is TGTGCCAGCAGCGTAGGAAGGGTCTCCGGGGAGCTGTTTTTT.

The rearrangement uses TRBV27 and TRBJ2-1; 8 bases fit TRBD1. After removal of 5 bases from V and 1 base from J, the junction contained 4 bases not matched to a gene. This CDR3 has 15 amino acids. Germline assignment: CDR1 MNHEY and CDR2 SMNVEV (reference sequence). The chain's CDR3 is CASSPDRASYNEQFF. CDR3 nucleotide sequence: TGTGCCAGCAGTCCGGACAGGGCGTCCTACAATGAGCAGTTCTTC.

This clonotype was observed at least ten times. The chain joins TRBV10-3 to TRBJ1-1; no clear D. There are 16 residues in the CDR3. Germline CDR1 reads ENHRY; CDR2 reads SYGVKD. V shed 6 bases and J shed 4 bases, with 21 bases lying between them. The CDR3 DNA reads TGTGCCATCAGCCCTAGGGCCCGAAATAGTGGCACTGAAGCTTTCTTT. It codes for CAISPRARNSGTEAFF.

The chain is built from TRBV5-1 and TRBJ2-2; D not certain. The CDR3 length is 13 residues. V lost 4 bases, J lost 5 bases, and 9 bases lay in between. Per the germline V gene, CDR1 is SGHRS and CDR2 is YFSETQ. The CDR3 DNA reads TGCGCCAGCAGCATCGACGGGACCGGGGAGCTGTTTTTT. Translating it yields CASSIDGTGELFF.

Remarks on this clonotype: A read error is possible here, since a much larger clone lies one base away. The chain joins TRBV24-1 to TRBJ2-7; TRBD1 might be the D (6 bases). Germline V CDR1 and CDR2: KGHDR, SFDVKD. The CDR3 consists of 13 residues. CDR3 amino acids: CGTSDGTSYEQYF. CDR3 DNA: TGTGGCACCAGTGATGGGACATCCTACGAGCAGTACTTC.

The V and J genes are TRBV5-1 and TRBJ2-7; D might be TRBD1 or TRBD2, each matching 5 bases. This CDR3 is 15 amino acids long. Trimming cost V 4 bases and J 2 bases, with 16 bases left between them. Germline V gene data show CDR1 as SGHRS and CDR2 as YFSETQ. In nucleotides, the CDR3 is TGCGCCAGCAGCACGGGGACGGATTCCCCCTACGAGCAGTACTTC. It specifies CASSTGTDSPYEQYF.

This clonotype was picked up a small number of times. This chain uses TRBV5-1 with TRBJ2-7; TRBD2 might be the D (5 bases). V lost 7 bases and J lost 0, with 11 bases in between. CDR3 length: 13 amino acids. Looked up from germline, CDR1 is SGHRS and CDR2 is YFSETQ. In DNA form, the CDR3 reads TGCGCCAGCTGCCGGGAAACCTCCTACGAGCAGTACTTC. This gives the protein CASCRETSYEQYF.